Each of the 15 T cell receptor beta chains below was sequenced from the same sample in a study of cytomegalovirus exposure and HLA in healthy donors. The table came from immunoSEQ multiplex PCR; TCRdb's copy has only in-frame clones and leaves some out. The table has about 56,000 clones, around 90% seen once. Sample: PBMCs. Receptors were obtained from a man between 18 and 29 years old in good health and CMV-seronegative.

This clone was counted a single time. The chain couples TRBV2 to TRBJ2-7; TRBD2 matches 12 bases. V dropped 6 bases and J dropped 2; count of bases not matched to a gene: 2. The germline V gene encodes CDR1 SNHLY and CDR2 FYNNEI. The CDR3 length is 14 residues. The CDR3 protein is CASRRTSGAYEQYF. CDR3 DNA: TGTGCCAGCAGGAGGACTAGCGGGGCCTACGAGCAGTACTTC. Based on the CDR3 plus reference TRBV2 and TRBJ2-7, the full variable domain is EPEVTQTPSHQVTQMGQEVILRCVPISNHLYFYWYRQILGQKVEFLVSFYNNEISEKSEIFDDQFSVERPDGSNFTLKIRSTKLEDSAMYFCASRRTSGAYEQYFGPGTRLTVT.

CDR3 nucleotides: TGTGCCAGCAGTTCGCCGGGACACCGACAATTCGAGCAGTACTTC. It yields the protein CASSSPGHRQFEQYF. The rearrangement joins TRBV28 to TRBJ2-7; a weak D match, TRBD1 (6 bases). V lost 4 bases and J 6 bases, leaving 19 bases between the germline ends. CDR3 length: 15 amino acids. Germline CDR1 reads MDHEN; CDR2 reads SYDVKM.

This clone occurred a few times. V is TRBV11-3 and J is TRBJ2-2; D gene ambiguous. V was shortened by 7 bases and J by 3 bases, with 9 bases between the two germline ends. Germline loops: CDR1 SGHNT, CDR2 YENEEA. The CDR3 length is 13 residues. CDR3 protein: CASTNSHTGELFF. CDR3 sequence (DNA): TGTGCCAGCACGAACAGTCACACCGGGGAGCTGTTTTTT.

The J gene is TRBJ2-5, the V gene TRBV28; 8 bases align to TRBD1. Trimming took 4 bases from V and 4 from J; bases not matched to a gene: 5. Per the germline V gene, CDR1 is MDHEN and CDR2 is SYDVKM. This CDR3 is built from 14 residues. The CDR3: CASSSAGGGETQYF. CDR3 DNA sequence: TGTGCCAGCAGTTCGGCAGGGGGCGGAGAGACCCAGTACTTC. Supplemented by reference TRBV28 and TRBJ2-5, the full variable domain reads DVKVTQSSRYLVKRTGEKVFLECVQDMDHENMFWYRQDPGLGLRLIYFSYDVKMKEKGDIPEGYSVSREKKERFSLILESASTNQTSMYLCASSSAGGGETQYFGPGTRLLVL.

The CDR3 DNA reads as TGTGCCATCAGTGGGACTAGCGAGGCCTACGAGCAGTACTTC. Translated, it gives CAISGTSEAYEQYF. This chain links TRBV10-3 with TRBJ2-7; 9 bases agree with TRBD2. V gave up 4 bases and J gave up 2 bases; unmatched junction bases: 3. Looked up from germline, CDR1 is ENHRY and CDR2 is SYGVKD. The CDR3 length is 14 residues.

The rearrangement uses TRBV7-9 and TRBJ2-1; 11 bases fit TRBD2. The V gene end was trimmed by 5 bases and the J gene end by 9 bases; junction bases not matched to a gene: 9. In germline, CDR1 is SEHNR, CDR2 FQNEAQ (reference sequence). CDR3 length equals 15 residues. The CDR3 coding sequence is TGTGCCAGCAGCCAAACTAGCGGGAGCCCTGCTGAGCAGTTCTTC. Protein sequence: CASSQTSGSPAEQFF.

This sequence joins TRBV6-5 and TRBJ1-1, with D unresolved. The CDR3 loop spans 15 amino acids. Germline loops: CDR1 MNHEY, CDR2 SVGAGI. Trimming took 6 bases from V and 4 from J, leaving 18 bases between them. In DNA form, the CDR3 reads TGTGCCAGCAGGGGCAGGAGGTCTTTGACCACTGAAGCTTTCTTT. This translates into CASRGRRSLTTEAFF.

This clone is a singleton in its sample. This chain links TRBV4-1 with TRBJ2-7; weak D call: TRBD2 (6 bases). The germline V and J ends were trimmed by 1 base and 3 bases, with 10 bases remaining between them. The germline V gene encodes CDR1 MGHRA and CDR2 YSYEKL. CDR3 length equals 14 residues. CDR3: CASSQAGDFYEQYF. CDR3 coding DNA: TGCGCCAGCAGCCAAGCGGGAGATTTCTACGAGCAGTACTTC.

The V call is TRBV7-8, the J call TRBJ2-1, with 13 bases matching TRBD2. Germline V gene sequence: CDR1 SGHVS, CDR2 FQNEAQ. Trimming removed 1 base from V and 10 bases from J; junction bases left unmatched: 4. The CDR3 contains 15 residues. The CDR3 is CASSLEGLAGSEQFF. In DNA form, the CDR3 reads TGTGCCAGCAGCTTAGAGGGACTAGCGGGAAGCGAGCAGTTCTTC.

V usage is TRBV29-1 and J usage is TRBJ2-1; D not certain. CDR3 length equals 10 residues. V was trimmed by 1 base and J by 10 bases, leaving 5 bases between them. CDR1 and CDR2 (germline): SQVTM, ANQGSEA. The CDR3 is CSVEVLEQFF. CDR3 nucleotide sequence: TGCAGCGTTGAAGTTCTAGAGCAGTTCTTC.

The chain recombines TRBV7-6 with TRBJ2-1; 11 bases agree with TRBD2. In germline, CDR1 is SGHVS, CDR2 FNYEAQ. Trimming removed 4 bases from V and 5 bases from J; junction bases left unmatched: 7. CDR3 length: 16 amino acids. CDR3 region: CASSSELAGVNNEQFF. CDR3 bases: TGTGCCAGCAGCTCAGAACTAGCGGGAGTGAACAATGAGCAGTTCTTC. Complete variable domain (other parts from reference TRBV7-6 and TRBJ2-1): GAGVSQSPRYKVTKRGQDVALRCDPISGHVSLYWYRQALGQGPEFLTYFNYEAQQDKSGLPNDRFSAERPEGSISTLTIQRTEQRDSAMYRCASSSELAGVNNEQFFGPGTRLTVL.

The CDR3 sequence is CASSPAGVVSYNEQFF. The CDR3 DNA sequence: TGTGCCAGCAGTCCCGCGGGAGTCGTCTCCTACAATGAGCAGTTCTTC. The chain is built from TRBV2 and TRBJ2-1; 7 bases agree with TRBD2. CDR1 and CDR2 (germline): SNHLY, FYNNEI. The CDR3 sequence is 16 residues long. V was clipped by 5 bases and J by 0 bases; unmatched bases: 7.

This chain uses TRBV7-9 with TRBJ2-3; D perhaps matches TRBD2 (6 bases). The germline V and J ends were trimmed by 5 bases and 10 bases, with 16 bases remaining between them. This CDR3 contains 13 residues. Germline values: CDR1 SEHNR, CDR2 FQNEAQ (reference sequence). For the CDR3, the DNA is TGTGCCAGCAGCCCCAGCGGGTTAAGCGCGCAGTATTTT. It is translated as CASSPSGLSAQYF.

J is TRBJ1-2 and V is TRBV5-4; a possible D gene is TRBD1 (6 bases). The CDR3 spans 13 residues. The V end was cut by 3 bases, the J end by 8 bases, with 14 bases between. The germline V gene encodes CDR1 SGHNT and CDR2 YYREEE (reference sequence). CDR3 in amino acids: CASSSTGSRGYTF. In DNA, the CDR3 is TGTGCCAGCAGCTCTACAGGGTCTCGAGGCTACACCTTC.

In its sample, this clone was seen once. This chain connects TRBV7-6 to TRBJ2-7; 8 bases align to TRBD1. After removal of 4 bases from V and 4 bases from J, the junction contained 18 bases not matched to a gene. The CDR3 covers 18 residues. The germline V gene has CDR1 SGHVS and CDR2 FNYEAQ. CDR3 sequence (DNA): TGTGCCAGCAGCTCCAAAGATTGGGTCCGGACAGGGAATTACGAGCAGTACTTC. The encoded protein is CASSSKDWVRTGNYEQYF.